Each of the 13 T cell receptor beta chains below was sequenced from the same sample in a study of blood T cell repertoires in COVID-19. Data came from immunoSEQ multiplex PCR; TCRdb stores just in-frame clones and leaves some out. This sample has about 130,000 clones; about 76% occur once, and the top ten carry roughly 9.1%. The sequencing sample was made of peripheral blood. The receptors shown here come from a woman aged 60 to 75 with active or convalescent COVID-19.

V gene TRBV18 combines with J gene TRBJ2-2; 7 bases are a match to TRBD2. This CDR3 contains 15 residues. The ends lost 4 bases at V and 7 bases at J; junction bases unmatched: 9. Germline assignment: CDR1 KGHSH and CDR2 LQKENI. The CDR3 is CASSRPGGSVGELFF. CDR3 bases: TGTGCCAGCTCACGCCCGGGGGGATCCGTCGGGGAGCTGTTTTTT. Filled out from reference TRBV18 and TRBJ2-2, the complete variable domain reads NAGVMQNPRHLVRRRGQEARLRCSPMKGHSHVYWYRQLPEEGLKFMVYLQKENIIDESGMPKERFSAEFPKEGPSILRIQQVVRGDSAAYFCASSRPGGSVGELFFGEGSRLTVL.

The chain combines TRBV6-5 with TRBJ2-7; 9 positions match TRBD2. The length of the CDR3 is 14 residues. With 6 bases clipped from V and 2 bases from J, the junction kept 5 bases outside the gene matches. The germline V gene encodes CDR1 MNHEY and CDR2 SVGAGI. The DNA for the CDR3 is TGTGCCAGCAGCTCGACTAGCGGAACCTACGAGCAGTACTTC. Translating it yields CASSSTSGTYEQYF.

The J gene is TRBJ2-1, the V gene TRBV7-2; D unclear. Germline V CDR1 and CDR2: SGHTA, FQGNSA. V was clipped by 1 base and J by 4 bases, with 5 bases between them. The CDR3 runs to 13 residues. CDR3 loop: CASSLVSYNEQFF. Written as DNA, the CDR3 is TGTGCCAGCAGCTTAGTTAGTTACAATGAGCAGTTCTTC.

This clone was found a few times. CDR3: CASSPRAGGYGNTIYF. DNA of the CDR3: TGTGCCAGCAGCCCACGGGCAGGGGGCTACGGAAACACCATATATTTT. This chain uses TRBV9 with TRBJ1-3; 8 positions match TRBD1. V shed 4 bases, J shed 4 bases, and the junction held 10 bases outside the gene matches. This CDR3 has 16 amino acids. Germline V gene data show CDR1 as SGDLS and CDR2 as YYNGEE. Using reference TRBV9 and TRBJ1-3 for the parts outside the CDR3, the full variable domain is DSGVTQTPKHLITATGQRVTLRCSPRSGDLSVYWYQQSLDQGLQFLIQYYNGEERAKGNILERFSAQQFPDLHSELNLSSLELGDSALYFCASSPRAGGYGNTIYFGEGSWLTVV.

The V call is TRBV5-3, the J call TRBJ1-6; D perhaps matches TRBD1 (6 bases). TRBV5-3 is identified as an open reading frame with a role that is uncertain. The CDR3 extends over 15 amino acids. Trimming removed 0 bases from V and 7 bases from J, with 11 bases in between. In DNA form, the CDR3 reads TGTGCCAGAAGCTTGGTACAGGGAAGGAATTCACCCCTCCACTTT. It codes for CARSLVQGRNSPLHF.

The V and J genes are TRBV28 and TRBJ2-3; D is possibly TRBD2 (6 bases). The CDR3 has 15 amino acids. V was pared by 6 bases and J by 0 bases, with 13 bases between. Germline CDR1 is MDHEN and CDR2 is SYDVKM. CDR3 DNA: TGTGCCAGCAGAGGCGGGGAGACCAGCACAGATACGCAGTATTTT. Its protein is CASRGGETSTDTQYF.

V gene TRBV29-1 combines with J gene TRBJ2-2; 7 bases are a match to TRBD1. The CDR3 contains 14 residues. Trimming removed 5 bases from V and 2 bases from J; junction bases left unmatched: 5. Germline V gene sequence: CDR1 SQVTM, CDR2 ANQGSEA. The CDR3 spells CSVYGTANTGELFF. The DNA of the CDR3 is TGCAGCGTTTACGGGACAGCAAACACCGGGGAGCTGTTTTTT.

V is TRBV10-3 and J is TRBJ2-7; 7 bases align to TRBD2. In germline, CDR1 is ENHRY, CDR2 SYGVKD. The CDR3 length is 14 residues. Losses at the gene ends were 9 bases for V and 2 bases for J; bases not matched to a gene: 10. CDR3 bases: TGTGCCATGATGTTGGGGGGGATTACCTACGAGCAGTACGTC. It codes for CAMMLGGITYEQYV.

This chain links TRBV13 with TRBJ1-2; 7 bases match TRBD1. Germline CDR1 reads PRHDT; CDR2 reads FYEKMQ (reference sequence). The CDR3 extends over 18 amino acids. J gave up 6 bases and V 4 bases, and 20 bases lay outside the gene matches. DNA for the CDR3: TGTGCCAGCAGCTCACCGTCCACAGGGGCGTTTCTTCCCGATGGCTACACCTTC. Its translation is CASSSPSTGAFLPDGYTF.

The chain recombines TRBV19 with TRBJ2-5; perhaps TRBD2 as D (6 bases). Trimming cost V 3 bases and J 4 bases, with 15 bases left between them. The CDR3 is 15 amino acids. The germline V gene encodes CDR1 LNHDA and CDR2 SQIVND (reference sequence). This chain's CDR3 is CASSIKIGGRETQYF. The CDR3 DNA reads as TGTGCCAGTAGTATTAAGATCGGGGGTCGAGAGACCCAGTACTTC.

This clone was recorded once. This rearrangement joins TRBV7-3 to TRBJ2-1; 8 bases fit TRBD2. V lost 5 bases to trimming and J lost 6 bases; unmatched junction nucleotides: 6. Germline V gene sequence: CDR1 SGHTA, CDR2 FQGTGA. CDR3 size: 14 residues. CDR3 sequence: CASSLMGTSNEQFF. CDR3 DNA: TGTGCCAGCAGCCTCATGGGGACTAGCAATGAGCAGTTCTTC.

The rearrangement joins TRBV19 to TRBJ2-3, with 10 bases matching TRBD2. The V gene end was trimmed by 3 bases and the J gene end by 3 bases; junction bases not matched to a gene: 9. The germline gives CDR1 LNHDA, CDR2 SQIVND (reference sequence). The CDR3 has 17 amino acids. CDR3 region: CASSISVASGGTDTQYF. The CDR3 region has the DNA TGTGCCAGTAGTATTTCGGTGGCTAGCGGGGGTACAGATACGCAGTATTTT.

In this sample, this clone turned up a few times. The rearrangement links TRBV6-5 to TRBJ1-5; D gene unclear. The CDR3 runs to 13 residues. Germline V gene data show CDR1 as MNHEY and CDR2 as SVGAGI. Trimming left V 2 bases short and J 7 bases short, with 9 bases between. The CDR3 DNA sequence: TGTGCCAGCAGTTACGGAGGGTCCCAGCCCCAGCATTTT. Translating it yields CASSYGGSQPQHF.